These 22 T cell receptor beta chains came from one sample sequenced in a study of T cells after somatic rescue of genetic block. TCRdb's copy holds only in-frame clones and misses some; the assay was immunoSEQ multiplex PCR. The sample lists 11,000 to 15,000 clones; just over 70% were seen once. The sample comprised peripheral blood mononuclear cells (PBMCs). These TCRs come from a boy aged 5-17 years.

The chain combines TRBV29-1 with TRBJ2-5, with D perhaps matching TRBD1 (6 bases). The V and J ends lost 7 bases and 2 bases respectively, with 8 bases between them. CDR1 and CDR2 (germline): SQVTM, ANQGSEA. The CDR3 extends over 11 amino acids. This CDR3 is CSGTGQETQYF. CDR3 bases: TGCAGCGGTACAGGGCAAGAGACCCAGTACTTC.

The rearrangement uses TRBV2 and TRBJ1-6; 8 bases are a match to TRBD1. The ends lost 5 bases at V and 7 bases at J; junction bases unmatched: 4. This CDR3 spans 14 amino acids. The germline V gene encodes CDR1 SNHLY and CDR2 FYNNEI. This CDR3 is CASSRTGQNSPLHF. The CDR3 DNA sequence: TGTGCCAGCAGTCGGACAGGGCAGAATTCACCCCTCCACTTT.

In this sample, this clone turned up a few times. The rearrangement joins TRBV6-5 to TRBJ2-2, with D possibly TRBD2 on 6 matching bases. The germline V gene encodes CDR1 MNHEY and CDR2 SVGAGI. The CDR3 totals 15 residues. Between the trimmed V and J ends, which lost 6 bases and 3 bases, there was a span of 14 bases. CDR3 sequence reads: CASSSLLAHTGELFF. Here the CDR3 DNA reads TGTGCCAGCAGCAGTCTTCTAGCGCACACCGGGGAGCTGTTTTTT.

The V gene is TRBV18, the J gene TRBJ2-3; TRBD2 might be the D (5 bases). Germline CDR1 is KGHSH and CDR2 is LQKENI. CDR3 length: 15 amino acids. V lost 6 bases and J 0 bases, leaving 13 bases between the germline ends. The chain's CDR3 is CASSRREQSTDTQYF. The CDR3 coding sequence is TGTGCCAGCTCGCGCCGGGAACAGAGCACAGATACGCAGTATTTT. Filled out from reference TRBV18 and TRBJ2-3, the complete variable domain reads NAGVMQNPRHLVRRRGQEARLRCSPMKGHSHVYWYRQLPEEGLKFMVYLQKENIIDESGMPKERFSAEFPKEGPSILRIQQVVRGDSAAYFCASSRREQSTDTQYFGPGTRLTVL.

Relative to its sample, this clone is medium-sized. The J gene is TRBJ2-3, the V gene TRBV6-1, with D perhaps matching TRBD1 (6 bases). The CDR3 runs to 15 residues. CDR1 and CDR2 from the germline V gene are MNHNS and SASEGT. Deletions cut 4 bases from V and 0 bases from J, with 11 bases between. The CDR3 sequence: CASSARQASTDTQYF. The CDR3 DNA sequence: TGTGCCAGCAGTGCACGACAGGCTAGCACAGATACGCAGTATTTT.

This sequence joins TRBV30 and TRBJ2-4, with unresolved D. V was shortened by 3 bases and J by 0 bases, with 3 bases between the two germline ends. Germline V CDR1 and CDR2: GTSNPN, SVGIG (reference sequence). CDR3 size: 12 residues. CDR3: CAWRGAKNIQYF. The CDR3 region has the DNA TGTGCCTGGAGGGGAGCCAAAAACATTCAGTACTTC.

This chain links TRBV14 with TRBJ2-7, with D perhaps TRBD1 (5 bases). The germline CDR1 and CDR2 sequences are SGHDN and FVKESK. V lost 0 bases to trimming and J lost 2 bases, with 8 bases between them. The CDR3 extends over 14 amino acids. CDR3 protein: CASSQEGRAYEQYF. For the CDR3, the DNA is TGTGCCAGCAGCCAAGAGGGCAGGGCCTACGAGCAGTACTTC.

This clone was counted a single time. The rearrangement links TRBV7-9 to TRBJ2-3, with a tentative D call TRBD1 (5 bases). The germline V gene encodes CDR1 SEHNR and CDR2 FQNEAQ (reference sequence). Trimming took 5 bases from V and 6 from J, leaving 9 bases between them. CDR3 length: 12 amino acids. This CDR3 reads CASSPRVDTQYF. The CDR3 DNA is TGTGCCAGCAGCCCCAGGGTGGATACGCAGTATTTT.

As DNA, the CDR3 is TGTGCCAGTAGTAGACAGGGTTACGAGCAGTACTTC. Encoded protein: CASSRQGYEQYF. The V gene is TRBV19, the J gene TRBJ2-7, with 7 bases aligning to TRBD1. CDR1 is LNHDA, CDR2 SQIVND, per germline (reference sequence). V trimming: 4 bases; J trimming: 4 bases; junction bases outside the gene matches: 1. The CDR3 has 12 residues.

The chain joins TRBV5-1 to TRBJ2-1; 8 nucleotides agree with TRBD2. V lost 4 bases, J lost 4 bases, and 16 bases stayed unmatched. Germline CDR1 and CDR2: SGHRS and YFSETQ. CDR3 size: 18 residues. DNA for the CDR3: TGCGCCAGCAGCCCCCCGGGACTAGTCCCGCCGCAATACAATGAGCAGTTCTTC. Its protein is CASSPPGLVPPQYNEQFF. Using reference TRBV5-1 and TRBJ2-1 for the parts outside the CDR3, the full variable domain is KAGVTQTPRYLIKTRGQQVTLSCSPISGHRSVSWYQQTPGQGLQFLFEYFSETQRNKGNFPGRFSGRQFSNSRSEMNVSTLELGDSALYLCASSPPGLVPPQYNEQFFGPGTRLTVL.

This sequence joins TRBV14 and TRBJ2-1, with TRBD1 identical over 10 bases. This CDR3 region has 16 residues. V was clipped by 4 bases and J by 12 bases; unmatched bases: 15. CDR1 is SGHDN and CDR2 is FVKESK in the germline V gene. The CDR3 here is CASSPQQVGQGLGQFF. In DNA, the CDR3 is TGTGCCAGCAGCCCCCAGCAAGTGGGACAGGGGTTGGGGCAGTTCTTC.

V gene TRBV6-6 combines with J gene TRBJ1-5; D remains ambiguous. Per the germline V gene, CDR1 is MNHNY and CDR2 is SVGAGI (reference sequence). This CDR3 is built from 15 residues. Deletions cut 0 bases from V and 2 bases from J, with 8 bases between. CDR3 in DNA: TGTGCCAGCAGTTACTCGACCGGAGGCAATCAGCCCCAGCATTTT. It is translated as CASSYSTGGNQPQHF.

The rearrangement links TRBV4-1 to TRBJ2-7, with TRBD2 as a possible D gene (7 bases). The germline CDR1 and CDR2 sequences are MGHRA and YSYEKL. The ends were cut back, 4 bases at V and 4 bases at J, with 14 bases in the middle. CDR3 size: 14 residues. This CDR3 reads CASSPRGGEYEQYF. For the CDR3, the DNA is TGCGCCAGCAGCCCCAGAGGGGGGGAATACGAGCAGTACTTC.

In this sample, this clone turned up a few times. The V gene is TRBV7-8, the J gene TRBJ2-5, with 10 bases matching TRBD1. CDR1 and CDR2 from the germline V gene are SGHVS and FQNEAQ. CDR3 length equals 15 residues. V dropped 5 bases and J dropped 4; count of bases not matched to a gene: 7. The CDR3: CASSAGTGDRETQYF. The DNA of the CDR3 is TGTGCCAGCAGCGCCGGGACAGGGGATAGAGAGACCCAGTACTTC. The full variable domain, its missing parts supplied by reference TRBV7-8 and TRBJ2-5, is GAGVSQSPRYKVAKRGQDVALRCDPISGHVSLFWYQQALGQGPEFLTYFQNEAQLDKSGLPSDRFFAERPEGSVSTLKIQRTQQEDSAVYLCASSAGTGDRETQYFGPGTRLLVL.

This chain connects TRBV7-6 to TRBJ2-1; the D is unclear. The CDR3 covers 15 residues. V was pared by 1 base and J by 0 bases, with 7 bases between. Germline CDR1 is SGHVS and CDR2 is FNYEAQ. CDR3 DNA sequence: TGTGCCAGCAGCTTAGTGGGGTTCTCCTACAATGAGCAGTTCTTC. This sequence encodes CASSLVGFSYNEQFF.

The chain joins TRBV27 to TRBJ2-2; 8 bases line up with TRBD2. Germline V gene sequence: CDR1 MNHEY, CDR2 SMNVEV (reference sequence). The CDR3 has 16 residues. Losses at the gene ends were 1 base for V and 3 bases for J; bases not matched to a gene: 4. CDR3 bases: TGTGCCAGCAGTTTATTTGGGACTAGATACACCGGGGAGCTGTTTTTT. It is translated as CASSLFGTRYTGELFF.

This clone was seen a few times. The V call is TRBV28, the J call TRBJ2-7, with 9 bases lining up with TRBD1. CDR3 length: 18 amino acids. The J segment lost 0 bases and the V segment lost 2 bases, leaving 11 bases of the junction unmatched. Germline values: CDR1 MDHEN, CDR2 SYDVKM. For the CDR3, the DNA is TGTGCCAGCAGTTTAAACCGGGACAGGGTTAAAAGCTCCTACGAGCAGTACTTC. Protein sequence: CASSLNRDRVKSSYEQYF.

The chain uses TRBV6-5 and TRBJ1-1; D may be TRBD1 (5 bases). The ends were cut back, 5 bases at V and 2 bases at J, with 9 bases in the middle. Germline values: CDR1 MNHEY, CDR2 SVGAGI. The CDR3 is 13 amino acids. CDR3 nucleotides: TGTGCCAGCAGTAAACAGGTTAACACTGAAGCTTTCTTT. Translated, it gives CASSKQVNTEAFF.

The rearrangement uses TRBV30 and TRBJ1-6; D unresolved. Trimming removed 4 bases at V and 6 bases at J, with 10 bases between. Germline V lookup: CDR1 GTSNPN, CDR2 SVGIG (reference sequence). The CDR3 extends over 13 amino acids. CDR3: CAWMEDFNSPLHF. The CDR3 region has the DNA TGTGCCTGGATGGAGGATTTTAATTCACCCCTCCACTTT.

This clone was detected only a few times. The chain couples TRBV27 to TRBJ2-6, with 8 bases lining up with TRBD2. This CDR3 spans 18 amino acids. Germline V gene data show CDR1 as MNHEY and CDR2 as SMNVEV (reference sequence). V shed 4 bases and J 0 bases; nucleotides not matched to a gene: 8. The CDR3 loop reads CASSYLAGGSSGANVLTF. CDR3 sequence (DNA): TGTGCCAGCAGTTACCTCGCGGGGGGCTCCTCTGGGGCCAACGTCCTGACTTTC.

The V call is TRBV27, the J call TRBJ2-7; 8 nucleotides match TRBD1. This CDR3 is built from 14 residues. The germline CDR1 and CDR2 sequences are MNHEY and SMNVEV (reference sequence). V dropped 5 bases and J dropped 3; count of bases not matched to a gene: 6. The CDR3, as DNA: TGTGCCAGCAGTCCCAGGACAGGGAACTACGAGCAGTACTTC. Protein sequence: CASSPRTGNYEQYF.

The V and J genes are TRBV28 and TRBJ2-1, with 10 bases matching TRBD1. CDR3 size: 17 residues. Germline V gene lookup returns CDR1 MDHEN and CDR2 SYDVKM. With 5 bases clipped from V and 8 bases from J, the junction kept 15 bases outside the gene matches. CDR3 nucleotide sequence: TGTGCCAGCAGTACCCCCCAGGGACAGGGGTTTAAGGATGAGCAGTTCTTC. This gives the protein CASSTPQGQGFKDEQFF. Looking up the rest from reference TRBV28 and TRBJ2-1 gives the full variable domain: DVKVTQSSRYLVKRTGEKVFLECVQDMDHENMFWYRQDPGLGLRLIYFSYDVKMKEKGDIPEGYSVSREKKERFSLILESASTNQTSMYLCASSTPQGQGFKDEQFFGPGTRLTVL.